In its sample, the clone carrying this T cell receptor (beta chain) was seen a few times. What it recognizes is unknown. The sample comes from a study of post-analysis software for immune sequencing data. Study information: Both relapsing-remitting and secondary progressive multiple sclerosis featured among the disease courses, as did progressive-relapsing multiple sclerosis.

Study results and limitations: People with multiple sclerosis had a significantly lower normalized Chao1 diversity than controls did.

Sequencing libraries made from TCR beta cDNA carried unique molecular identifiers. The source material, roughly 0.9 to 11 million T cells, gave rise to about 500,000 cDNA molecules. From the PCR reads, TCRdb called clonotypes with MiXCR, one entry per CDR3 protein. The sample lists roughly 200,000 distinct CDR3 sequences, 29% seen once, with 3% to 3.5% in the top ten. Material: blood. This TCR derives from a girl under 18 with multiple sclerosis.

The CDR3 coding sequence is TGTGCCAGCAGTTTTTTACAGGGGGATTGGCTGGGTGAGCAGTTCTTC. As protein: CASSFLQGDWLGEQFF. The chain links TRBV27 to TRBJ2-1, with 8 bases lining up with TRBD1. The CDR3 contains 16 residues. V gave up 3 bases and J gave up 9 bases; unmatched junction bases: 13. The germline CDR1 and CDR2 sequences are MNHEY and SMNVEV (reference sequence).